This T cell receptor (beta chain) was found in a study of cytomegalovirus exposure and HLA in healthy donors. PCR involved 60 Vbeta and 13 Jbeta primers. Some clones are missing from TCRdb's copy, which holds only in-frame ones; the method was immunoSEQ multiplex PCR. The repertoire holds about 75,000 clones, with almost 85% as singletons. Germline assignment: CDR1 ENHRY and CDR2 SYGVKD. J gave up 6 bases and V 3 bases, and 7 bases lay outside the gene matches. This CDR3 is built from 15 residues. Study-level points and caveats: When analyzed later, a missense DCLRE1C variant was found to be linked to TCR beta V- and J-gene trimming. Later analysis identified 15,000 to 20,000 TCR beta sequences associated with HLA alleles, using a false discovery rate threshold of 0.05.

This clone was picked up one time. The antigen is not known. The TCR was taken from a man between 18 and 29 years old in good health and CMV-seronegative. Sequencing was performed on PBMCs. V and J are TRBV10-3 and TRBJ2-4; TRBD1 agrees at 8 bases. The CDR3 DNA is TGTGCCATCAGTGACTCCGACAGGGGTGGAAACATTCAGTACTTC. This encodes CAISDSDRGGNIQYF.